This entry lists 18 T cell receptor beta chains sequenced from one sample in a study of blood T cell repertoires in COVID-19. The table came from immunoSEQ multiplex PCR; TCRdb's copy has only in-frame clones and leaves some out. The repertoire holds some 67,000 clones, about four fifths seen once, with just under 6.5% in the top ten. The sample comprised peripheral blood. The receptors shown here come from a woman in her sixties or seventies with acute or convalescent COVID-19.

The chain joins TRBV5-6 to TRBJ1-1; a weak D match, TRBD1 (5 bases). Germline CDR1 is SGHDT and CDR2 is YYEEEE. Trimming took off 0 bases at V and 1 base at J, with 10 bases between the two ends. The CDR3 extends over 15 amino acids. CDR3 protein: CASSLVGRENTEAFF. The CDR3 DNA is TGTGCCAGCAGCTTGGTGGGCAGGGAGAACACTGAAGCTTTCTTT. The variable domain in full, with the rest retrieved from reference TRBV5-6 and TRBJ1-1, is DAGVTQSPTHLIKTRGQQVTLRCSPKSGHDTVSWYQQALGQGPQFIFQYYEEEERQRGNFPDRFSGHQFPNYSSELNVNALLLGDSALYLCASSLVGRENTEAFFGQGTRLTVV.

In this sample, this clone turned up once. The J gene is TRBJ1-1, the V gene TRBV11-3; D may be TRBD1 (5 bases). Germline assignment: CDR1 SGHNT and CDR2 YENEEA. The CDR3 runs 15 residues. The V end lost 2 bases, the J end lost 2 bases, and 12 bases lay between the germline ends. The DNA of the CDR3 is TGTGCCAGCAGCTTATCAGGGTTGACCAACACTGAAGCTTTCTTT. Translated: CASSLSGLTNTEAFF.

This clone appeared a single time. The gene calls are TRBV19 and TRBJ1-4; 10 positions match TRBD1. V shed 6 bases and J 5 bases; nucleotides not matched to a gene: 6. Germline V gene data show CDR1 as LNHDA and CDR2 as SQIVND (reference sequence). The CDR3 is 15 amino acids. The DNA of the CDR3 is TGTGCCAGTAGAAAGGGGGACAGGGGAAATGAAAAACTGTTTTTT. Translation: CASRKGDRGNEKLFF.

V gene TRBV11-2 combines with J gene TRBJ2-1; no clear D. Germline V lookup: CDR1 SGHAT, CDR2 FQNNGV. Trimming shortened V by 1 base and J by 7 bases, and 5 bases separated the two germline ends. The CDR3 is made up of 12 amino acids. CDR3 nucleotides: TGTGCCAGCAGCTTAGCCCGGAATGAGCAGTTCTTC. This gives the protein CASSLARNEQFF.

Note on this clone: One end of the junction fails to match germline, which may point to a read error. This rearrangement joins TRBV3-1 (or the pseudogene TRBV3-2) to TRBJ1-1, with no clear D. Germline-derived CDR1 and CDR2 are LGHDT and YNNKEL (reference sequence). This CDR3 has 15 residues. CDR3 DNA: TGTGCCAGCAGTCAAGGTCGGCGGCGGGACACTGAAGCTTTCTTT. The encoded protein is CASSQGRRRDTEAFF.

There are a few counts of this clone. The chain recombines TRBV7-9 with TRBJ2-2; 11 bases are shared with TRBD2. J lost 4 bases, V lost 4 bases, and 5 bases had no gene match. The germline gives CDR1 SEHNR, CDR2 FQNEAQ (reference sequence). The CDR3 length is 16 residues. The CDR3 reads CASSSASGGFTGELFF. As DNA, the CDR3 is TGTGCCAGCAGCTCCGCTAGCGGGGGGTTCACCGGGGAGCTGTTTTTT.

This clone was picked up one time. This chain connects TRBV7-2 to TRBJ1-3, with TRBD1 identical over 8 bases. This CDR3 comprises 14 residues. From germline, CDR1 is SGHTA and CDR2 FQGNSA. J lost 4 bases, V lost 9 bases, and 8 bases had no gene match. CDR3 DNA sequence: TGTGCCAGTTCTCAGGGGGCGGGAGGAAACACCATATATTTT. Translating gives CASSQGAGGNTIYF.

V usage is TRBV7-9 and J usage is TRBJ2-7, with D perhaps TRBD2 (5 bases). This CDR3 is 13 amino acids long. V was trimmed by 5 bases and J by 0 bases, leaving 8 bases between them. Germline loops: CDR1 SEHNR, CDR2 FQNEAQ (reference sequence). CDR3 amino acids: CASSGGLSYEQYF. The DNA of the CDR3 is TGTGCCAGCAGCGGCGGGCTCTCCTACGAGCAGTACTTC.

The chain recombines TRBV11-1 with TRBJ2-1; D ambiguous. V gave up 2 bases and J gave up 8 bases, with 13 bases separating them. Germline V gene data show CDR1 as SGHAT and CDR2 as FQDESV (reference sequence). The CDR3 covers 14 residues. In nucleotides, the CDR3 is TGTGCCAGCAGCTTAACTCAGCTCAGCGATGAGCAGTTCTTC. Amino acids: CASSLTQLSDEQFF. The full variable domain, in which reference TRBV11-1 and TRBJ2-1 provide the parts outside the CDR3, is EAEVAQSPRYKITEKSQAVAFWCDPISGHATLYWYRQILGQGPELLVQFQDESVVDDSQLPKDRFSAERLKGVDSTLKIQPAELGDSAMYLCASSLTQLSDEQFFGPGTRLTVL.

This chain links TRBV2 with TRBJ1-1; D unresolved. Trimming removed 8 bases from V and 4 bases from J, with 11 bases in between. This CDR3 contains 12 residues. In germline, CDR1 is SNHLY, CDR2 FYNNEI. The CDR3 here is CASDWYGTEAFF. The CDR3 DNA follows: TGTGCCAGCGACTGGTATGGCACTGAAGCTTTCTTT.

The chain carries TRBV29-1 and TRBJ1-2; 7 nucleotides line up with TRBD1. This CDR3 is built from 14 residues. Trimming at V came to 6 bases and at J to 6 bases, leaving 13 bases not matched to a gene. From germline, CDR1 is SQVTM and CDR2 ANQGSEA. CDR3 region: CSVQRAQGENGYTF. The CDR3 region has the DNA TGCAGCGTCCAAAGGGCCCAGGGGGAGAATGGCTACACCTTC.

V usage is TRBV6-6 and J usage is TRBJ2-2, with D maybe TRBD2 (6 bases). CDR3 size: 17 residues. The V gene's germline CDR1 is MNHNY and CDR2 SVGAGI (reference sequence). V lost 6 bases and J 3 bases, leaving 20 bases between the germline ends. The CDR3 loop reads CASRRAEGWVDTGELFF. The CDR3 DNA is TGTGCCAGCAGGCGAGCGGAGGGATGGGTGGACACCGGGGAGCTGTTTTTT.

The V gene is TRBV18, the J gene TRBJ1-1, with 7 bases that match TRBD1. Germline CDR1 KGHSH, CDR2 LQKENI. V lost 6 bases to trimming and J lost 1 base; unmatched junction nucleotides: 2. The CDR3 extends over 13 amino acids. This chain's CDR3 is CASSGTANTEAFF. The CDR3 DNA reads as TGTGCCAGCTCGGGGACAGCGAACACTGAAGCTTTCTTT.

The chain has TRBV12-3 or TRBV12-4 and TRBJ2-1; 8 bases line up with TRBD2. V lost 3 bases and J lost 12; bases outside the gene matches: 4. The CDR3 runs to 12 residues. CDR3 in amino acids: CASSFGGGGQFF. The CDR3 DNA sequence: TGTGCCAGCAGTTTCGGGGGGGGCGGGCAGTTCTTC.

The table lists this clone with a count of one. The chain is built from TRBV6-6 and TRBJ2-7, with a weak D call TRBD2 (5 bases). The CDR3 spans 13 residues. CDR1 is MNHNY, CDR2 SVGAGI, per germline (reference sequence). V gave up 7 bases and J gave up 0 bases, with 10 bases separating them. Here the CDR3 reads CASKQGSSYEQYF. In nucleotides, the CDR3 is TGTGCCAGCAAGCAAGGGAGCTCCTACGAGCAGTACTTC.

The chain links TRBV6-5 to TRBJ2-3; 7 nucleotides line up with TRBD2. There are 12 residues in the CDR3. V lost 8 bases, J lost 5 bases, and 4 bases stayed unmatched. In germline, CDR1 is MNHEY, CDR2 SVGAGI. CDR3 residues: CASLGGGDTQYF. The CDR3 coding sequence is TGTGCCAGCCTGGGGGGGGGAGATACGCAGTATTTT.

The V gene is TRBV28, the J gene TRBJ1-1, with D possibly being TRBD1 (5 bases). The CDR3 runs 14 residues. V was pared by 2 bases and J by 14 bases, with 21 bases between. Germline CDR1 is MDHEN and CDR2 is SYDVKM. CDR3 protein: CASSLPGRVTEGFF. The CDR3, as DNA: TGTGCCAGCAGTTTACCAGGGAGGGTCACCGAGGGCTTCTTT.

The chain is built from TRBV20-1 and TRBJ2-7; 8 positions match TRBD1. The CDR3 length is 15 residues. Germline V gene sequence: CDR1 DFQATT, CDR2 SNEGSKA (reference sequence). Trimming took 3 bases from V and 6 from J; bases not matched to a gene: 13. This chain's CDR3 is CSASPFTGGFREQYF. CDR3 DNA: TGCAGTGCTAGTCCTTTTACAGGGGGGTTCCGCGAGCAGTACTTC.